One and the same sample provided the 3 T cell receptor beta chains below, sequenced in a study of shared clonotypes between healthy human individuals. The repertoire was sequenced with immunoSEQ multiplex PCR; TCRdb's copy has only in-frame clones and lacks some. The table lists 600,000 or so clones, roughly 98% of them singletons. CD45RO-negative, CCR7-selected cells formed the naive CD8 fraction, which excluded terminally differentiated effector memory CD45RA+ cells. The sequenced sample was naive CD8+ T cells sorted from blood. All receptors come from a young man in good health.

The CDR3 protein is CASSLWTGVNSNQPQHF. CDR3 in DNA: TGTGCCAGCAGCTTATGGACAGGGGTGAATAGCAATCAGCCCCAGCATTTT. The chain recombines TRBV7-9 with TRBJ1-5, with TRBD1 identical over 9 bases. Trimming took 2 bases from V and 0 from J; bases not matched to a gene: 5. The CDR3 totals 17 residues. The germline gives CDR1 SEHNR, CDR2 FQNEAQ (reference sequence).

The rearrangement links TRBV29-1 to TRBJ2-3; TRBD1 matches 9 bases. Losses at the gene ends were 4 bases for V and 5 bases for J; bases not matched to a gene: 7. The CDR3 runs to 14 residues. Germline V gives CDR1 SQVTM, CDR2 ANQGSEA. CDR3 loop: CSVGGQGEVDTQYF. The CDR3 nucleotides are TGCAGCGTTGGGGGACAGGGTGAGGTAGATACGCAGTATTTT.

V gene TRBV6-5 combines with J gene TRBJ2-1; D not resolved. Trimming removed 4 bases at V and 4 bases at J, with 5 bases between. The CDR3 totals 12 residues. CDR1 and CDR2 (germline): MNHEY, SVGAGI. The CDR3 coding sequence is TGTGCCAGCAGTTCCGAATACAATGAGCAGTTCTTC. Translating it yields CASSSEYNEQFF.